The 31 T cell receptor beta chains listed next were all sequenced from one sample in a study of T cells after yellow fever vaccination. MiXCR, applied by TCRdb to the 5' RACE reads, yields one record per CDR3 protein. The sample contains some 340,000 distinct CDR3 sequences, around 10% of which appear only once. Sequencing used CD4+ T cells sorted from PBMCs, obtained 45 days after the yellow fever booster vaccination. These receptors all come from a man aged 18 to 29 who received the YFV17D yellow fever vaccine.

The chain recombines TRBV24-1 with TRBJ2-1, with 10 nucleotides matching TRBD2. The CDR3 contains 15 residues. CDR1 and CDR2 from the germline V gene are KGHDR and SFDVKD. With 3 bases clipped from V and 9 bases from J, the junction kept 7 bases outside the gene matches. The DNA for the CDR3 is TGTGCCACCAGTGATAGCAGCGGGGGGGTTCGTGAGCAGTTCTTC. Protein sequence: CATSDSSGGVREQFF.

The V gene is TRBV5-1, the J gene TRBJ2-1, with 14 nucleotides matching TRBD2. Germline loops: CDR1 SGHRS, CDR2 YFSETQ. V lost 4 bases, J lost 10 bases, and 10 bases stayed unmatched. The CDR3 consists of 16 residues. The CDR3 loop reads CASSLPTSGGADEQFF. The CDR3 nucleotides are TGCGCCAGCAGCCTACCGACTAGCGGGGGGGCTGACGAGCAGTTCTTC.

This rearrangement joins TRBV18 to TRBJ2-5; possible D gene TRBD2, 6 bases. Germline V gene data show CDR1 as KGHSH and CDR2 as LQKENI. The V end was cut by 5 bases, the J end by 1 base, with 11 bases between. CDR3 length: 14 amino acids. In DNA, the CDR3 is TGTGCCAGCTCAGAGGACTACCCCCAAGAGACCCAGTACTTC. Translating it yields CASSEDYPQETQYF.

The gene calls are TRBV12-3 or TRBV12-4 and TRBJ2-2; tentatively, D is TRBD1 or TRBD2 (5 bases each). The CDR3 contains 13 residues. V gave up 3 bases and J gave up 4 bases, with 6 bases separating them. CDR3 residues: CASSFGGTGELFF. The CDR3 bases are TGTGCCAGCAGTTTTGGGGGCACCGGGGAGCTGTTTTTT.

In its sample, this clonotype was seen many times. J is TRBJ1-1 and V is TRBV5-1; no firm D call. Germline V gene sequence: CDR1 SGHRS, CDR2 YFSETQ. The CDR3 length is 13 residues. Trimming stripped 7 bases from V and 6 bases from J, with 16 bases between. Written as DNA, the CDR3 is TGCGCCAGCTCTTCTTCTGGGCGAGCTGAAGCTTTCTTT. It translates to CASSSSGRAEAFF.

The chain combines TRBV7-9 with TRBJ2-3, with 12 nucleotides matching TRBD1. The CDR3 length is 18 residues. Per germline, CDR1 SEHNR and CDR2 FQNEAQ (reference sequence). The V segment lost 0 bases and the J segment 6 bases; nucleotides outside the gene matches: 10. CDR3: CASSLAPGTGGARDTQYF. CDR3 DNA sequence: TGTGCCAGCAGCTTAGCACCCGGGACAGGGGGCGCAAGGGATACGCAGTATTTT.

This clonotype was recorded many times. The rearrangement uses TRBV6-2 or TRBV6-3 and TRBJ2-7, with TRBD2 as a possible D gene (6 bases). The germline V gene encodes CDR1 MNHEY and CDR2 SVGEGT. The CDR3 length is 14 residues. V lost 4 bases and J 3 bases, leaving 13 bases between the germline ends. The CDR3 bases are TGTGCCAGCAGTTCGCACTCGGGACTCTACGAGCAGTACGTC. The encoded protein is CASSSHSGLYEQYV.

This clonotype was counted only a few times. J is TRBJ2-1 and V is TRBV5-5; the D is unclear. Per germline, CDR1 SGHKS and CDR2 YYEKEE (reference sequence). V was pared by 0 bases and J by 6 bases, with 10 bases between. CDR3 length equals 14 residues. The CDR3 region is CASSLAVSPNEQFF. CDR3 DNA: TGTGCCAGCAGCTTGGCCGTTAGTCCCAATGAGCAGTTCTTC.

In its sample, this clonotype was seen many times. The chain couples TRBV5-6 to TRBJ2-5, with a tentative D call TRBD2 (6 bases). The germline V and J ends were trimmed by 0 bases and 0 bases, with 9 bases remaining between them. Germline loops: CDR1 SGHDT, CDR2 YYEEEE. The CDR3 has 15 amino acids. In nucleotides, the CDR3 is TGTGCCAGCAGCTTGGTGGGCGGGAACCAAGAGACCCAGTACTTC. As protein: CASSLVGGNQETQYF.

The genes are TRBV7-8 and TRBJ1-6; TRBD1 agrees at 7 bases. Losses at the gene ends were 5 bases for V and 7 bases for J; bases not matched to a gene: 11. CDR3 size: 16 residues. Germline CDR1 is SGHVS and CDR2 is FQNEAQ. The CDR3 region has the DNA TGTGCCAGCAGCAAAAGGTTCTCGGGACAGAATTCACCCCTCCACTTT. Encoded protein: CASSKRFSGQNSPLHF.

The sample holds a few counts of this clonotype. CDR3 residues: CASTLSGMNTEAFF. CDR3 DNA sequence: TGTGCCAGCACCCTAAGCGGCATGAACACTGAAGCTTTCTTT. The V and J genes are TRBV6-6 and TRBJ1-1, with D unclear. The CDR3 totals 14 residues. CDR1 and CDR2 (germline): MNHNY, SVGAGI (reference sequence). V was shortened by 7 bases and J by 0 bases, with 12 bases between the two germline ends.

At least ten counts were recorded for this clonotype. The chain carries TRBV6-2 or TRBV6-3 and TRBJ2-7, with 9 bases fitting TRBD1. The V gene end was trimmed by 8 bases and the J gene end by 2 bases; junction bases not matched to a gene: 13. Per the germline V gene, CDR1 is MNHEY and CDR2 is SVGEGT. This CDR3 has 16 residues. The CDR3 region is CASGNRGRGAAYEQYF. CDR3 DNA: TGTGCCAGCGGGAACAGGGGGCGGGGAGCGGCCTACGAGCAGTACTTC.

This clonotype was recorded many times. J is TRBJ2-5 and V is TRBV18; tentatively, D is TRBD1 (5 bases). The V end lost 6 bases, the J end lost 2 bases, and 10 bases lay between the germline ends. The CDR3 is made up of 13 amino acids. Germline V gene data show CDR1 as KGHSH and CDR2 as LQKENI. The CDR3 spells CASSQDIQETQYF. In nucleotides, the CDR3 is TGTGCCAGCTCCCAGGACATTCAAGAGACCCAGTACTTC.

The chain employs TRBV24-1 and TRBJ1-2, with TRBD1 matching over 10 bases. The CDR3 contains 15 residues. The V gene's germline CDR1 is KGHDR and CDR2 SFDVKD. Unmatched junction bases numbered 4, after V lost 3 bases and J lost 4 bases. The CDR3 DNA sequence: TGTGCCACCAGTGATGCCCGGGACAGGGGCTATGGCTACACCTTC. This encodes CATSDARDRGYGYTF.

The V gene is TRBV7-3, the J gene TRBJ2-3; D may be TRBD2 (6 bases). V was clipped by 5 bases and J by 2 bases, with 14 bases between them. CDR1 SGHTA and CDR2 FQGTGA come from the germline V gene. This CDR3 contains 15 residues. As DNA, the CDR3 is TGTGCCAGCAGCCTACAATCGGGGGTCACAGATACGCAGTATTTT. Encoded protein: CASSLQSGVTDTQYF.

The chain carries TRBV7-2 and TRBJ2-5, with D possibly being TRBD1 or TRBD2 (5 bases each). This CDR3 spans 13 amino acids. Trimming left V 5 bases short and J 5 bases short, with 12 bases between. Germline loops: CDR1 SGHTA, CDR2 FQGNSA. Here the CDR3 reads CASSPGTMETQYF. The CDR3 region has the DNA TGTGCCAGCAGCCCAGGGACCATGGAGACCCAGTACTTC.

This clonotype was counted between two and nine times. The V gene is TRBV5-1, the J gene TRBJ2-2; a weak D match, TRBD1 (6 bases). From germline, CDR1 is SGHRS and CDR2 YFSETQ. The CDR3 sequence is 16 residues long. V was clipped by 2 bases and J by 4 bases, with 15 bases between them. This CDR3 reads CASSLRDMQGTGELFF. The CDR3 DNA reads as TGCGCCAGCAGCTTACGGGACATGCAGGGCACCGGGGAGCTGTTTTTT.

This clonotype came up many times. This rearrangement joins TRBV7-9 to TRBJ1-2; D is ambiguous. The V end was cut by 2 bases, the J end by 6 bases, with 4 bases between. Germline lookup yields CDR1 SEHNR and CDR2 FQNEAQ (reference sequence). This CDR3 spans 11 amino acids. The CDR3 region is CASSLSDGYTF. The CDR3 nucleotides read TGTGCCAGCAGCTTATCGGATGGCTACACCTTC.

The V gene is TRBV29-1, the J gene TRBJ1-1, with D maybe TRBD1 (5 bases). Germline V gene data show CDR1 as SQVTM and CDR2 as ANQGSEA. With 8 bases removed from V and 4 bases from J, the gap between germline ends came to 17 bases. This CDR3 comprises 13 residues. The CDR3 coding sequence is TGCAGCTCCCCGGGTGGGGCGGGCACTGAAGCTTTCTTT. Translating gives CSSPGGAGTEAFF.

V usage is TRBV21-1 and J usage is TRBJ2-5; the DNA was not compared with TRBD2, the D call given in the table. TRBV21-1 is tagged as a pseudogene. This CDR3 is 15 amino acids long. CDR3 loop: CASSNPGLPKETQYF. The CDR3 nucleotides read TGTGCCAGCAGCAACCCCGGACTTCCAAAAGAGACCCAGTACTTC.

This clonotype turned up a few times. The CDR3 protein is CAISDGNTEAFF. The CDR3 nucleotides read TGTGCCATCAGTGACGGGAACACTGAAGCTTTCTTT. The genes are TRBV10-3 and TRBJ1-1; D unclear. V lost 3 bases and J lost 1, with 3 bases in between. CDR1 and CDR2 (germline): ENHRY, SYGVKD. CDR3 length: 12 amino acids.

V gene TRBV12-3 or TRBV12-4 combines with J gene TRBJ2-5, with TRBD2 matching 7 bases. The CDR3 is 14 residues long. Unmatched junction bases numbered 6, after V lost 3 bases and J lost 5 bases. The CDR3 nucleotides are TGTGCCAGCAGTTTGGGGGGGATGGGCGAGACCCAGTACTTC. Translation: CASSLGGMGETQYF.

This clonotype was seen a few times. The chain employs TRBV10-1 and TRBJ1-4, with a weak D call TRBD1 (6 bases). This CDR3 is built from 14 residues. The V gene lost 3 bases and the J gene lost 7 bases, with 12 bases spanning the gap. Germline V gene lookup returns CDR1 WNHNN and CDR2 SYGVQD (reference sequence). CDR3 loop: CASSDGGTPEKLFF. CDR3 coding DNA: TGCGCCAGCAGTGACGGCGGGACACCTGAAAAACTGTTTTTT.

The chain joins TRBV5-1 to TRBJ1-2; TRBD1 might be the D (6 bases). The CDR3 extends over 17 amino acids. In germline, CDR1 is SGHRS, CDR2 YFSETQ. V shed 4 bases and J shed 3 bases, with 22 bases lying between them. CDR3 DNA: TGCGCCAGCAGCCCCCGGCAGGGGAGCCTGTTGGACTATGGCTACACCTTC. As protein: CASSPRQGSLLDYGYTF. Looking up the rest from reference TRBV5-1 and TRBJ1-2 gives the full variable domain: KAGVTQTPRYLIKTRGQQVTLSCSPISGHRSVSWYQQTPGQGLQFLFEYFSETQRNKGNFPGRFSGRQFSNSRSEMNVSTLELGDSALYLCASSPRQGSLLDYGYTFGSGTRLTVV.

This clonotype came up a few times. V usage is TRBV4-3 and J usage is TRBJ2-2; D gene uncertain. The CDR3 contains 17 residues. V lost 0 bases, J lost 6 bases, and 17 bases lay in between. The germline V gene has CDR1 LGHNA and CDR2 YSLEER. CDR3 in DNA: TGCGCCAGCAGCCAAGATCCCAGGCCCGGAATCGCCGGGGAGCTGTTTTTT. Translated: CASSQDPRPGIAGELFF.

This clonotype was seen only a few times. The chain couples TRBV7-2 to TRBJ1-1; tentative D call: TRBD1 (5 bases). Looked up from germline, CDR1 is SGHTA and CDR2 is FQGNSA. With 5 bases removed from V and 6 bases from J, the gap between germline ends came to 16 bases. The CDR3 covers 14 residues. CDR3 coding DNA: TGTGCCAGCAGCCCCCGACGGGGAGGGGCTGAAGCTTTCTTT. As protein: CASSPRRGGAEAFF.

This chain connects TRBV12-3 or TRBV12-4 to TRBJ2-5; 7 nucleotides match TRBD1. This CDR3 has 15 amino acids. V dropped 7 bases and J dropped 5; count of bases not matched to a gene: 13. CDR3 sequence reads: CASTTTLRGWETQYF. The CDR3 nucleotides are TGTGCCAGCACCACAACGCTCAGGGGGTGGGAGACCCAGTACTTC.

The table lists this clonotype with many counts. The chain couples TRBV4-2 to TRBJ1-2, with D perhaps TRBD1 (6 bases). Trimming removed 3 bases at V and 5 bases at J, with 10 bases between. This CDR3 is 13 amino acids long. CDR1 LGHNA and CDR2 YNFKEQ come from the germline V gene. CDR3 bases: TGTGCCAGCAGCCACCCCGGGACATATGGCTACACCTTC. Its protein product is CASSHPGTYGYTF.

The rearrangement joins TRBV4-1 to TRBJ2-1; D uncertain. The germline gives CDR1 MGHRA, CDR2 YSYEKL. The V end lost 2 bases, the J end lost 9 bases, and 14 bases lay between the germline ends. The CDR3 is 14 amino acids. Here the CDR3 DNA reads TGCGCCAGCAGCCAATCCCCACGTCCCCTTGAGCAGTTCTTC. Its translation is CASSQSPRPLEQFF.

This clonotype was detected many times. The rearrangement links TRBV12-3 or TRBV12-4 to TRBJ1-1; D unclear. Between the trimmed V and J ends, which lost 6 bases and 1 base, there was a span of 9 bases. The CDR3 consists of 13 residues. The CDR3 bases are TGTGCCAGCAGGGCGTTTGGGAACACTGAAGCTTTCTTT. Amino acid sequence: CASRAFGNTEAFF.

The chain recombines TRBV20-1 with TRBJ1-1; no definite D call. V was shortened by 6 bases and J by 1 base, with 12 bases between the two germline ends. This CDR3 has 13 residues. Germline-derived CDR1 and CDR2 are DFQATT and SNEGSKA (reference sequence). The CDR3 loop is CSAVPDTNTEAFF. In DNA form, the CDR3 reads TGCAGTGCAGTACCTGACACGAACACTGAAGCTTTCTTT.